The next 13 T cell receptor beta chains were all read from a single sample in a study of blood T cell repertoires in COVID-19. The repertoire was sequenced with immunoSEQ multiplex PCR; TCRdb's copy has only in-frame clones and lacks some. The sample consists of 100,000 to 150,000 clones, around 87% of them appearing once. The sample taken for sequencing was peripheral blood. The receptors were gathered from a man aged 50 to 60 with acute or convalescent COVID-19.

The chain combines TRBV10-2 with TRBJ2-7, with 10 bases aligning to TRBD2. The CDR3 length is 16 residues. Per the germline V gene, CDR1 is WSHSY and CDR2 is SAAADI. J lost 3 bases, V lost 6 bases, and 11 bases had no gene match. The CDR3 DNA reads as TGCGCCAGCAGGCGCAATTCCGGGACTAGCGACTACGAGCAGTACTTC. Its protein is CASRRNSGTSDYEQYF.

The genes are TRBV4-1 and TRBJ1-5; no reliable D call. The V gene lost 1 base and the J gene lost 1 base, with 8 bases spanning the gap. Germline CDR1 is MGHRA and CDR2 is YSYEKL. CDR3 length: 15 residues. CDR3 loop: CASSQADLSNQPQHF. Here the CDR3 DNA reads TGCGCCAGCAGCCAAGCGGACTTGAGCAATCAGCCCCAGCATTTT.

V is TRBV6-5 and J is TRBJ1-1; TRBD1 matches 7 bases. This CDR3 is 11 amino acids long. After removal of 8 bases from V and 8 bases from J, the junction contained 5 bases not matched to a gene. Germline V gene sequence: CDR1 MNHEY, CDR2 SVGAGI. The CDR3 sequence is CASSRQGEAFF. The CDR3 DNA is TGTGCCAGCTCAAGACAGGGAGAAGCTTTCTTT.

The rearrangement joins TRBV18 to TRBJ1-5, with D perhaps matching TRBD1 (5 bases). In germline, CDR1 is KGHSH, CDR2 LQKENI. The germline V and J ends were trimmed by 1 base and 3 bases, with 10 bases remaining between them. The CDR3 extends over 15 amino acids. The CDR3 reads CASSPRGVDNQPQHF. CDR3 sequence (DNA): TGTGCCAGCTCACCACGGGGGGTCGACAATCAGCCCCAGCATTTT. The complete variable domain, with remaining parts taken from reference TRBV18 and TRBJ1-5, reads NAGVMQNPRHLVRRRGQEARLRCSPMKGHSHVYWYRQLPEEGLKFMVYLQKENIIDESGMPKERFSAEFPKEGPSILRIQQVVRGDSAAYFCASSPRGVDNQPQHFGDGTRLSIL.

V is TRBV4-1 and J is TRBJ2-7; 8 positions agree with TRBD1. Germline CDR1 MGHRA, CDR2 YSYEKL. The CDR3 covers 16 residues. V gave up 0 bases and J gave up 5 bases; unmatched junction bases: 9. In DNA form, the CDR3 reads TGCGCCAGCAGCCAAGATAACAAGCAGGGGGCTGACGAGCAGTACTTC. It encodes CASSQDNKQGADEQYF.

This clone appeared a single time. In nucleotides, the CDR3 is TGCAGCGTTCTCGCGGTAGCGGGGAGCTATTCCTACAATGAGCAGTTCTTC. Protein product: CSVLAVAGSYSYNEQFF. This sequence joins TRBV29-1 and TRBJ2-1; 8 bases are shared with TRBD2. CDR3 length: 17 residues. Germline lookup yields CDR1 SQVTM and CDR2 ANQGSEA. The V and J ends lost 5 bases and 1 base, in that order; junction bases with no gene match: 13.

The chain joins TRBV3-1 (or the pseudogene TRBV3-2) to TRBJ2-7, with 9 positions matching TRBD2. Germline trimming cut 5 bases from V and 2 bases from J; bases unmatched to any gene: 7. Germline V gene data show CDR1 as LGHDT and CDR2 as YNNKEL (reference sequence). This CDR3 is 15 amino acids long. The CDR3 protein is CASSFTAGGTYEQYF. The CDR3 region has the DNA TGTGCCAGCAGCTTTACAGCGGGAGGTACCTACGAGCAGTACTTC.

The chain carries TRBV12-5 and TRBJ2-3; 8 positions match TRBD1. V lost 6 bases, J lost 7 bases, and 9 bases stayed unmatched. The CDR3 has 14 residues. Germline values: CDR1 LGHNT, CDR2 FRNRAP. The CDR3: CASGSGGVINTQYF. The CDR3 nucleotides read TGTGCTAGTGGATCAGGGGGCGTAATCAATACGCAGTATTTT.

The rearrangement links TRBV29-1 to TRBJ2-7; a weak D match, TRBD1 (6 bases). Germline-derived CDR1 and CDR2 are SQVTM and ANQGSEA. The CDR3 sequence is 13 residues long. V was trimmed by 2 bases and J by 8 bases, leaving 16 bases between them. CDR3 sequence (DNA): TGCAGCGTTGAACAGGGGCGAGGGGGAAAGCAGTACTTC. Protein: CSVEQGRGGKQYF.

A remark on this clone: This same CDR3 is encoded by further DNA sequences in the sample. The V and J genes are TRBV5-1 and TRBJ2-5; D gene uncertain. With 5 bases removed from V and 3 bases from J, the gap between germline ends came to 5 bases. The CDR3 spans 11 residues. Germline V gene sequence: CDR1 SGHRS, CDR2 YFSETQ. The chain's CDR3 is CASSLEETQYF. The CDR3 coding sequence is TGCGCCAGCAGTCTCGAAGAGACCCAGTACTTC. The full variable domain, its missing parts supplied by reference TRBV5-1 and TRBJ2-5, is KAGVTQTPRYLIKTRGQQVTLSCSPISGHRSVSWYQQTPGQGLQFLFEYFSETQRNKGNFPGRFSGRQFSNSRSEMNVSTLELGDSALYLCASSLEETQYFGPGTRLLVL.

The chain uses TRBV10-2 and TRBJ2-7; 7 bases map to TRBD2. CDR1 is WSHSY, CDR2 SAAADI, per germline. The CDR3 contains 15 residues. Trimming took 7 bases from V and 6 from J; bases not matched to a gene: 15. The CDR3 here is CASIGLVSGGSEQYF. CDR3 bases: TGCGCCAGCATCGGACTAGTGAGTGGGGGTAGCGAGCAGTACTTC.

The chain joins TRBV27 to TRBJ1-2, with TRBD1 identical over 7 bases. CDR1 MNHEY and CDR2 SMNVEV come from the germline V gene (reference sequence). The CDR3 runs 18 residues. V lost 0 bases to trimming and J lost 1 base; unmatched junction nucleotides: 11. CDR3 region: CASSLSKGATQINYGYTF. CDR3 bases: TGTGCCAGCAGTTTATCAAAGGGGGCGACCCAAATTAACTATGGCTACACCTTC.

The chain is built from TRBV2 and TRBJ1-1, with D possibly being TRBD1 (5 bases). The germline gives CDR1 SNHLY, CDR2 FYNNEI. This CDR3 region has 13 residues. V gave up 6 bases and J gave up 6 bases, with 14 bases separating them. The chain's CDR3 is CASRPTRGAEAFF. The DNA of the CDR3 is TGTGCCAGCAGACCCACTCGGGGGGCTGAAGCTTTCTTT.